These 8 T cell receptor beta chains originate from one sample sequenced in a study of cytomegalovirus exposure and HLA in healthy donors. Amplification used 60 Vbeta primers and 13 Jbeta primers. Data came from immunoSEQ multiplex PCR; TCRdb stores just in-frame clones and leaves some out. This table has under 200,000 clones, about 80% appearing once. The sample was PBMCs. Receptor source: a woman aged 25 to 45 in good health and CMV-seropositive.

The V gene is TRBV9, the J gene TRBJ1-1, with D maybe TRBD1 (5 bases). Germline V CDR1 and CDR2: SGDLS, YYNGEE. The germline V and J ends were trimmed by 5 bases and 5 bases, with 16 bases remaining between them. This CDR3 is built from 14 residues. CDR3 residues: CASSPRDMGTEAFF. The CDR3 nucleotides are TGTGCCAGCAGTCCCAGGGATATGGGGACTGAAGCTTTCTTT.

J is TRBJ1-1 and V is TRBV7-2; 7 bases are a match to TRBD1. J gave up 3 bases and V 4 bases, and 5 bases lay outside the gene matches. The CDR3 is made up of 14 amino acids. Germline V lookup: CDR1 SGHTA, CDR2 FQGNSA. The CDR3 region is CASSSWDSYTEAFF. Here the CDR3 DNA reads TGTGCCAGCAGCTCATGGGACAGTTACACTGAAGCTTTCTTT.

The chain carries TRBV27 and TRBJ2-7; weak D call: TRBD2 (6 bases). With 3 bases removed from V and 7 bases from J, the gap between germline ends came to 16 bases. This CDR3 comprises 14 residues. Germline values: CDR1 MNHEY, CDR2 SMNVEV (reference sequence). The CDR3 bases are TGTGCCAGCAGTTTGAGGGAGGATTTGGGGGAGCAGTACTTC. Translating gives CASSLREDLGEQYF.

This rearrangement joins TRBV6-5 to TRBJ1-6; no reliable D call. V lost 0 bases, J lost 0 bases, and 6 bases lay in between. The CDR3 extends over 16 amino acids. CDR1 and CDR2 (germline): MNHEY, SVGAGI. CDR3 protein: CASSYSASSYNSPLHF. The CDR3 DNA reads as TGTGCCAGCAGTTACTCGGCTAGCTCCTATAATTCACCCCTCCACTTT.

This clone was seen a few times. This sequence joins TRBV6-1 and TRBJ1-1; unclear D gene. The CDR3 is made up of 12 amino acids. V was clipped by 6 bases and J by 1 base, with 6 bases between them. Germline-derived CDR1 and CDR2 are MNHNS and SASEGT. The CDR3 coding sequence is TGTGCCAGCAGACAGACGAACACTGAAGCTTTCTTT. It specifies CASRQTNTEAFF.

The chain employs TRBV25-1 and TRBJ2-3; D may be TRBD2 (6 bases). From germline, CDR1 is MGHDK and CDR2 SYGVNS. Trimming took off 1 base at V and 3 bases at J, with 8 bases between the two ends. The CDR3 has 14 residues. The CDR3 coding sequence is TGTGCCAGCAGTGAATGGGGGGAAACAGATACGCAGTATTTT. This encodes CASSEWGETDTQYF.

The rearrangement joins TRBV4-3 to TRBJ2-3; 13 positions agree with TRBD2. The CDR3 covers 17 residues. Trimming removed 2 bases from V and 2 bases from J; junction bases left unmatched: 4. Germline CDR1 is LGHNA and CDR2 is YSLEER. The CDR3 sequence: CASSQQTSGGYTDTQYF. The CDR3 DNA reads TGCGCCAGCAGCCAACAGACTAGCGGGGGGTACACAGATACGCAGTATTTT.

The gene calls are TRBV6-1 and TRBJ1-5; 11 bases are shared with TRBD1. Per the germline V gene, CDR1 is MNHNS and CDR2 is SASEGT. The CDR3 is 15 amino acids. V lost 7 bases to trimming and J lost 7 bases; unmatched junction nucleotides: 9. This CDR3 is CASIWGTGGRQPQHF. The CDR3 coding sequence is TGTGCCAGCATTTGGGGGACAGGGGGGCGGCAGCCCCAGCATTTT.